This is a list of T cell receptor beta chains from one sample in a study of shared clonotypes between healthy human individuals. Repertoires were generated with immunoSEQ multiplex PCR, while TCRdb's copy carries only in-frame clones and drops some. The sample contains approximately 99,000 clones, 55% to 70% of which appear only once. The specimen sequenced was memory CD8+ T cells sorted from blood. Receptors originate from a woman aged 25 to 45 in good health. CDR3s include the opening cysteine and the closing phenylalanine or tryptophan. Each record gives: clone size, D gene, J gene, V gene, CDR3 DNA, CDR3 protein. The D gene is left open where the match is weak. Only part of the rows carry a size: once, few, many, or a class if the clone is expanded.

>NA|TRBD2|TRBJ2-7|TRBV6-1
TGTGCCAGCAGTGACAGACTAGCGGGAGGTTACGAGCAGTACTTC
CASSDRLAGGYEQYF
>NA|TRBD1|TRBJ2-5|TRBV28
TGTGCCAGCAGTTCAGGGGGCAACTTCGGCGGAGGGGCCCAAGAGACCCAGTACTTC
CASSSGGNFGGGAQETQYF
>NA|TRBD1|TRBJ2-7|TRBV5-4
TGTGCCAGCAGTATCGACAGGGGGCGCCTCGAGCAGTACTTC
CASSIDRGRLEQYF
>NA|NA|TRBJ2-7|TRBV7-9
TGTGCCAGCAGCTCATACGTAGGCCACGAGCAGTACTTC
CASSSYVGHEQYF
>few|NA|TRBJ2-3|TRBV27
TGTGCCAGCAGTTCAGACTTTTTACACACAGATACGCAGTATTTT
CASSSDFLHTDTQYF
>NA|NA|TRBJ2-1|TRBV27
TGTGCCAGCAGTTTACGACAGGCGTCACTAGAGCAGTTCTTC
CASSLRQASLEQFF
>NA|NA|TRBJ2-7|TRBV4-1
TGCGCCAGCAGCCAAGAGGGGGTTAGCTCCTACGAGCAGTACTTC
CASSQEGVSSYEQYF
>NA|TRBD2|TRBJ2-7|TRBV7-8
TGTGCCAGCAGCATCATAGGACTAGTCTCTTACCACGAGCAGTACTTC
CASSIIGLVSYHEQYF
>NA|TRBD1|TRBJ2-7|TRBV2
TGTGCCAGCAGTTTCACCAGGGACAGGGGAAAATCGTGCGAGCAGTACTTC
CASSFTRDRGKSCEQYF
>NA|NA|TRBJ1-5|TRBV12-2
TGTGCAAGTCGCACACAGGAGGTGGATCAGCCCCAGCATTTT
CASRTQEVDQPQHF
>NA|TRBD2|TRBJ2-5|TRBV4-2
TGTGCCAGCAGCCAATCCCGGGACTACGCCTCTGAGACCCAGTACTTC
CASSQSRDYASETQYF
>NA|NA|TRBJ2-1|TRBV25-1
TGTGCCAGCAGTGCGAGCAATGAGCAGTTCTTC
CASSASNEQFF
>NA|NA|TRBJ2-7|TRBV13
TGTGCCAGCAGCCCCTCAGGGTATTTCTACGAGCAGTACTTC
CASSPSGYFYEQYF
>NA|NA|TRBJ2-1|TRBV29-1
TGCAGCGCCACCAGCTTACTAGTTCAGCGCAATGAGCAGTTCTTC
CSATSLLVQRNEQFF
>NA|TRBD2|TRBJ2-7|TRBV4-2
TGTGCCAGCAGCCGGGGACTAGCAGGCTACGAGCAGTACTTC
CASSRGLAGYEQYF
>few|NA|TRBJ1-5|TRBV6-6
TGTGCCAGCAGCCCACGGGAGGCGATGGGCCAGCATTTT
CASSPREAMGQHF
>few|NA|TRBJ2-1|TRBV19
TGTGCCAGTAGTATTTGGGGGCCTAATGAGCAGTTCTTC
CASSIWGPNEQFF
>NA|NA|TRBJ2-7|TRBV30
TGTGCCTGGAACATACACCCCCTAGGCCGGGAGCAGTACTTC
CAWNIHPLGREQYF
>NA|NA|TRBJ2-2|TRBV6-5
TGTGCCAGCAGCCCAGGGGGGGAGTACACCGGGGAGCTGTTTTTT
CASSPGGEYTGELFF
>many|NA|TRBJ2-3|TRBV27
TGTGCCAGCAGTTTATCGGGGTGGGCGGGAAACACAGATACGCAGTATTTT
CASSLSGWAGNTDTQYF
>once|NA|TRBJ1-5|TRBV2
TGTGCCAGCACCTGGACAGAGACTCAGCCCCAGCATTTT
CASTWTETQPQHF
>NA|NA|TRBJ1-1|TRBV4-2
TGTGCCAGCAGCTTGGGGGGTTTGAACACTGAAGCTTTCTTT
CASSLGGLNTEAFF
>NA|NA|TRBJ2-5|TRBV6-1
TGTGCCAGCAGTGAACTCAGGCAGGGGTACGAGACCCAGTACTTC
CASSELRQGYETQYF
>NA|NA|TRBJ2-5|TRBV9
TGTGCCAGCAGCGTAGCGGGGGTAGAAGAGACCCAGTACTTC
CASSVAGVEETQYF
>NA|TRBD2|TRBJ2-1|TRBV18
TGTGCCAGCTCGAACCGGCGGGAGGCTTACAATGAGCAGTTCTTC
CASSNRREAYNEQFF
>NA|TRBD1|TRBJ1-4|TRBV4-1
TGCGCCAGCAGCCAACCGGGACAGGGTGGAAAACTGTTTTTT
CASSQPGQGGKLFF
>NA|TRBD1|TRBJ1-5|TRBV28
TGTGCCAGCAGCCCGACGGGACAGGGGACCCTAAATCAGCCCCAGCATTTT
CASSPTGQGTLNQPQHF
>NA|NA|TRBJ1-3|TRBV9
TGTGCCAGCAGCGCCGACGACGGAAACACCATATATTTT
CASSADDGNTIYF
>many|TRBD2|TRBJ2-1|TRBV25-1
TGTGCCACCGATGGGGGGGATTCCTACAATGAGCAGTTCTTC
CATDGGDSYNEQFF
>NA|NA|TRBJ2-7|TRBV28
TGTGCCAGCAGTTTGTCCGACTTCAGCTACGAGCAGTACTTC
CASSLSDFSYEQYF
>many|NA|TRBJ2-7|TRBV4-2
TGTGCCAGCAGCCCAGATTGGACGGCCACTTCTCACGAGCAGTACTTC
CASSPDWTATSHEQYF
>NA|NA|TRBJ2-7|TRBV6-5
TGTGCCAGCAGTTACTCTATGTCGGGACGGAACTACGAGCAGTACTTC
CASSYSMSGRNYEQYF
>once|NA|TRBJ2-7|TRBV6-6
TGTGCCAGCACCCAAGCAGGGGTGGGGTACGAGCAGTACTTC
CASTQAGVGYEQYF
>once|TRBD2|TRBJ2-2|TRBV5-1
TGCGCCAGCAGAGGGACTAGAGCGACCGGGGAGCTGTTTTTT
CASRGTRATGELFF
>NA|TRBD1|TRBJ1-1|TRBV2
TGTGCCAGCACAGGGACAGACAATTCTGAAGCTTTCTTT
CASTGTDNSEAFF
>NA|TRBD2|TRBJ2-3|TRBV6-1
TGTGCCAGCAGTGACGAAGCGGGAGACCAAGATACGCAGTATTTT
CASSDEAGDQDTQYF
>many|NA|TRBJ2-1|TRBV10-1
TGCGCCAGCAGTGAGGACGAGGAAGGCAATGAGCAGTTCTTC
CASSEDEEGNEQFF
>many|NA|TRBJ2-7|TRBV25-1
TGTGCCAGCAGTGAATCCGAGGGTGTTGCCTACGAGCAGTACTTC
CASSESEGVAYEQYF
>many|TRBD2|TRBJ2-7|TRBV10-3
TGTGCCATCGCGGGACTAGCGGGGAACAGGGCCTACGAGCAGTACTTC
CAIAGLAGNRAYEQYF
>NA|NA|TRBJ2-7|TRBV5-1
TGCGCCAGCAGTCTCCGGGGATTCCACGAGCAGTACTTC
CASSLRGFHEQYF
>NA|TRBD2|TRBJ2-7|TRBV29-1
TGCAGCGTTGGGATAGCGGGCTTCCCCTACGAGCAGTACTTC
CSVGIAGFPYEQYF
>NA|NA|TRBJ2-7|TRBV14
TGTGCCAGCAGTCGAGAATACGAGCAGTACTTC
CASSREYEQYF
>NA|NA|TRBJ2-1|TRBV5-6
TGTGCCAGCACCTTCAACTTTGGGGACTACAATGAGCAGTTCTTC
CASTFNFGDYNEQFF
>NA|NA|TRBJ1-3|TRBV11-2
TGTGCCAGCAGCCCCGGGACCCGGGGGAACACCATATATTTT
CASSPGTRGNTIYF
>few|NA|TRBJ2-1|TRBV7-9
TGTGCCAGCAGCCCCAGGGGGGGGAGCGCCTACAATGAGCAGTTCTTC
CASSPRGGSAYNEQFF
>NA|NA|TRBJ1-2|TRBV4-1
TGCGCCAGCAGCCAAGGGTCCGATGGCTACACCTTC
CASSQGSDGYTF
>once|NA|TRBJ1-1|TRBV5-1
TGCGCCAGCAGCTTGGGGGGAGAAGGTGGAGGCCGGCCCACTGAAGCTTTCTTT
CASSLGGEGGGRPTEAFF
>NA|NA|TRBJ2-1|TRBV7-9
TGTGCCAGCAGCGCCGTACTACACAATGAGCAGTTCTTC
CASSAVLHNEQFF
>few|NA|TRBJ2-5|TRBV20-1
TGCAGCCTCCCGGAGGTCGAGACCCAGTACTTC
CSLPEVETQYF
>few|TRBD1|TRBJ1-2|TRBV4-2
TGTGCCAGCAGCCAAGTGGGGACAGGGGACGGCTACACCTTC
CASSQVGTGDGYTF
>NA|NA|TRBJ1-1|TRBV10-2
TGCGCCAGCAGTCTTGGCCCACCGAACACTGAAGCTTTCTTT
CASSLGPPNTEAFF
>many|TRBD2|TRBJ2-1|TRBV10-3
TGTGCCATCAGTGAGTCCCGAGCTAGCGGGGATCACAATGAGCAGTTCTTC
CAISESRASGDHNEQFF
>NA|TRBD1|TRBJ2-3|TRBV7-6
TGTGCCAGCAGCTCCGGGACAGTGGATACGCAGTATTTT
CASSSGTVDTQYF
>NA|NA|TRBJ1-5|TRBV2
TGTGCCAGCGGTGCCCGGGACGGCAATCAGCCCCAGCATTTT
CASGARDGNQPQHF
>NA|NA|TRBJ1-1|TRBV19
TGTGCCAGTAGTATTCAGAGGAACACTGAAGCTTTCTTT
CASSIQRNTEAFF
>medium-sized|NA|TRBJ2-7|TRBV5-1
TGCGCCAGCAGCTCCCCCCGTGAGGAGCAGTACTTC
CASSSPREEQYF
>NA|NA|TRBJ1-1|TRBV7-2
TGTGCCAGCAGCCCTCAAAGGGACACTGAAGCTTTCTTT
CASSPQRDTEAFF
>NA|NA|TRBJ2-7|TRBV7-8
TGTGCCAGCAGCTTAGGGACGGGGAACGGCGAGCAGTACTTC
CASSLGTGNGEQYF
>NA|TRBD1|TRBJ1-3|TRBV5-6
TGTGCCAGCAGCTCCGATTATATGACAGGGCCGTCTGGAAACACCATATATTTT
CASSSDYMTGPSGNTIYF